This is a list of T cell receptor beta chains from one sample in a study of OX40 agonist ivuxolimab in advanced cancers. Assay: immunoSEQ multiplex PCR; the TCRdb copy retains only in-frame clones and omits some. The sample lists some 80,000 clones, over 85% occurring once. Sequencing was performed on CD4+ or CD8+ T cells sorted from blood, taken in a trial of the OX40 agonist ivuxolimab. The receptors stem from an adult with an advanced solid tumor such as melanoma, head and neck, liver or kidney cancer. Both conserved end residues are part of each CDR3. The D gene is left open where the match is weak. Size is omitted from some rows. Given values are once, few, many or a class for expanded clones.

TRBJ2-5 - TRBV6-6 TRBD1 CASSHAGGQETQYF TGTGCCAGCAGTCACGCAGGGGGTCAAGAGACCCAGTACTTC
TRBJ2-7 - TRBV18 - CASSLSGAFLSYEQYF TGTGCCAGCTCCCTCTCCGGGGCCTTCTTATCCTACGAGCAGTACTTC
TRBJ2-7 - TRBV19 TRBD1 CASSSARGPSYEQYF TGTGCCAGTAGTAGCGCCAGGGGGCCCTCCTACGAGCAGTACTTC
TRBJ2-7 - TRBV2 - CASRGSYEQYF TGTGCCAGCAGAGGGTCCTACGAGCAGTACTTC
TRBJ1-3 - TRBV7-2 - CASRGRSGTRSGNTIYF TGTGCCAGCAGGGGTCGGTCCGGCACCCGCTCTGGAAACACCATATATTTT
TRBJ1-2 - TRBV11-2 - CASSDTASLAYGYTF TGTGCCAGCAGCGATACAGCCAGCTTGGCCTATGGCTACACCTTC
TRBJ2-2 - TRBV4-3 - CASSQDEGGELFF TGCGCCAGCAGCCAAGATGAGGGCGGGGAGCTGTTTTTT
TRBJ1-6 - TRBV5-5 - CASSAPSGSPLHF TGTGCCAGCAGCGCCCCATCTGGATCACCCCTCCACTTT
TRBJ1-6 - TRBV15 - CATSRGSSNNSPLHF TGTGCCACCAGCAGAGGGAGTTCCAATAATTCACCCCTCCACTTT
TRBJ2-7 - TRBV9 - CASSPRGIAYEQYF TGTGCCAGCAGCCCCAGAGGGATCGCCTACGAGCAGTACTTC
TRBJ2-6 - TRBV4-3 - CASSQDSSGANVLTF TGCGCCAGCAGCCAAGACTCCTCTGGGGCCAACGTCCTGACTTTC
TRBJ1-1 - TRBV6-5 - CASSYSSGGTAFF TGTGCCAGCAGTTACTCGAGCGGTGGCACTGCTTTCTTT
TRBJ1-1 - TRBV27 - CASSPGQGTEAFF TGTGCCAGCAGTCCGGGACAAGGCACTGAAGCTTTCTTT
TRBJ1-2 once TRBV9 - CASSVAGPGYTF TGTGCCAGCAGCGTAGCAGGGCCTGGCTACACCTTC
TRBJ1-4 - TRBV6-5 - CASSSEDNEKLFF TGTGCCAGCAGTTCCGAAGATAATGAAAAACTGTTTTTT
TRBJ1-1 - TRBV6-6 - CASPLLRRNTEAFF TGTGCCTCGCCCCTCCTAAGGAGGAACACTGAAGCTTTCTTT
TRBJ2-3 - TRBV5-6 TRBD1 CASSLTGTGTDTQYF TGTGCCAGCAGCCTTACCGGGACAGGCACAGATACGCAGTATTTT
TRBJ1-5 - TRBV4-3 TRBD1 CASSRDRGHNQPQHF TGCGCCAGCAGCAGAGACAGGGGCCACAATCAGCCCCAGCATTTT
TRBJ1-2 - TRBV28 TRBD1 CASSFPDRGVNYGYTF TGTGCCAGCAGTTTCCCGGACAGGGGGGTTAACTATGGCTACACCTTC
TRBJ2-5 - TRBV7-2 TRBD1 CASSSGTGVQETQYF TGTGCCAGCAGCTCCGGGACAGGTGTTCAAGAGACCCAGTACTTC
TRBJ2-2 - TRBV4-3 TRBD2 CASSQGAIAGPWTGELFF TGCGCCAGCAGCCAGGGGGCCATAGCGGGACCGTGGACCGGGGAGCTGTTTTTT
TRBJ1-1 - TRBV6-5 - CASSYGSVHTEAFF TGTGCCAGCAGTTACGGTAGTGTCCACACTGAAGCTTTCTTT
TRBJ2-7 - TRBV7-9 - CASSLGAGPTPYEQYF TGTGCCAGCAGCTTAGGAGCCGGGCCGACCCCCTACGAGCAGTACTTC
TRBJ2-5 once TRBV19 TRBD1 CASSIGQGMSGTQYF TGTGCCAGTAGTATTGGACAGGGGATGTCGGGGACCCAGTACTTC
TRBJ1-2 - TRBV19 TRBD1 CASSQGANSGYTF TGTGCCAGTAGTCAGGGGGCGAATAGTGGCTACACCTTC
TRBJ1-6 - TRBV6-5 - CASSPLGSPLHF TGTGCCAGCAGTCCCCTGGGTTCACCCCTCCACTTT
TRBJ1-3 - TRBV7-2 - CASSTRGWGFGNTIYF TGTGCCAGCAGCACCAGAGGATGGGGATTTGGAAACACCATATATTTT
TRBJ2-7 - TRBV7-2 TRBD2 CASSSRLAGAEQYF TGTGCCAGCAGCTCCCGACTAGCGGGAGCCGAGCAGTACTTC
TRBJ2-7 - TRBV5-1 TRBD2 CASSSGTYEQYF TGCGCCAGCAGTAGCGGGACCTACGAGCAGTACTTC
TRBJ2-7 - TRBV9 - CASSESGGTREQYF TGTGCCAGCAGCGAAAGTGGGGGAACTAGGGAGCAGTACTTC
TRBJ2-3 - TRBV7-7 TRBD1 CASSRTGSTDTQYF TGTGCTAGCAGCCGGACAGGTAGCACAGATACGCAGTATTTT
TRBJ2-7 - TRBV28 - CASSTTGLREQYF TGTGCCAGCAGCACCACGGGACTTCGGGAGCAGTACTTC
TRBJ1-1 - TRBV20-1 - CAEDVGGLAFF TGCGCCGAGGACGTCGGCGGACTGGCTTTCTTT
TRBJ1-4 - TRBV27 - CASSLEARWGEKLFF TGTGCCAGCAGTTTAGAGGCCCGTTGGGGAGAAAAACTGTTTTTT
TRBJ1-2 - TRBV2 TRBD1 CASRGTGLNYGYTF TGTGCCAGCAGGGGGACAGGGTTGAACTATGGCTACACCTTC
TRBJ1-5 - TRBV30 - CAWSPQTDSNQPQHF TGTGCCTGGAGTCCCCAGACAGATAGCAATCAGCCCCAGCATTTT
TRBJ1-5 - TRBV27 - CASSLSGGNQPQHF TGTGCCAGCAGTTTATCGGGAGGGAATCAGCCCCAGCATTTT
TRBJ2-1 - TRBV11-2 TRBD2 CASSYKSGIFNEQFF TGTGCCAGCAGCTATAAGAGCGGGATATTTAATGAGCAGTTCTTC
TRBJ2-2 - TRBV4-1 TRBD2 CASSQDDLAGGYTGELFF TGCGCCAGCAGCCAAGATGACCTAGCGGGAGGGTACACCGGGGAGCTGTTTTTT
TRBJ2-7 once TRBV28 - CASSLQGQYF TGTGCCAGCAGCCTTCAGGGGCAGTACTTC
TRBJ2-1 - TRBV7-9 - CASSTQSGSYNEQFF TGTGCCAGCAGTACCCAGAGCGGGTCCTACAATGAGCAGTTCTTC
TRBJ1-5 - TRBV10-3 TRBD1 CAISESGQGLSNQPQHF TGTGCCATCAGTGAGTCGGGACAGGGACTTAGCAATCAGCCCCAGCATTTT
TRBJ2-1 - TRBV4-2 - CASSQEPVGVSNEQFF TGTGCCAGCAGCCAAGAACCCGTGGGAGTCAGCAATGAGCAGTTCTTC
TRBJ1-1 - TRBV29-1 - CSVGRSLNTEAFF TGCAGCGTTGGTAGGAGTTTGAACACTGAAGCTTTCTTT
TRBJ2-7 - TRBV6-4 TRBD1 CASSDRGERGRIRYEQYF TGTGCCAGCAGTGATAGGGGAGAAAGGGGGCGGATACGCTACGAGCAGTACTTC
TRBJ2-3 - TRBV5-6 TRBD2 CASSLGLAGPTDTQYF TGTGCCAGCAGCCTCGGACTAGCGGGCCCCACAGATACGCAGTATTTT
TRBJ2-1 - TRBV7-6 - CASSLAAITGEAFNEQFF TGTGCCAGCAGCTTAGCGGCTATTACGGGTGAGGCTTTTAATGAGCAGTTCTTC
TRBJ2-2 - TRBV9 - CASSGVNTGELFF TGTGCCAGCAGCGGAGTTAACACCGGGGAGCTGTTTTTT
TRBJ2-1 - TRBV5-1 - CASSLTGPYEQFF TGCGCCAGCAGCTTGACGGGCCCCTACGAGCAGTTCTTC
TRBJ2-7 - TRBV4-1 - CASSQDDGAVSYEQYF TGCGCCAGCAGCCAAGATGACGGGGCAGTTTCCTACGAGCAGTACTTC
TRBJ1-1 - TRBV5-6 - CASRVHLLAEAFF TGTGCCAGCAGGGTGCACCTCCTGGCTGAAGCTTTCTTT
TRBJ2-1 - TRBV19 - CASSIDQGAEQFF TGTGCCAGTAGTATAGATCAAGGGGCTGAGCAGTTCTTC
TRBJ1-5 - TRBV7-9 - CASSPEGIGRQPQHF TGTGCCAGCAGCCCTGAGGGGATAGGGAGGCAGCCCCAGCATTTT
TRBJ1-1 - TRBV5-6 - CASSSDWGPNTEAFF TGTGCCAGCAGCAGCGATTGGGGCCCGAACACTGAAGCTTTCTTT
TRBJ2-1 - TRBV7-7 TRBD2 CASSLGLAGDYNEQFF TGTGCTAGCAGCTTAGGACTAGCGGGGGACTACAATGAGCAGTTCTTC
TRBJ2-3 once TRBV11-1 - CASSLPDTQYF TGTGCCAGCAGCTTACCAGATACGCAGTATTTT
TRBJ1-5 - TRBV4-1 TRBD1 CASSERTGGVYSNQPQHF TGCGCCAGCAGCGAGCGGACAGGGGGAGTCTATAGCAATCAGCCCCAGCATTTT
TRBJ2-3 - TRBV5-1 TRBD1 CASSPGTGWMDTDTQYF TGCGCCAGCAGCCCCGGGACAGGGTGGATGGACACAGATACGCAGTATTTT
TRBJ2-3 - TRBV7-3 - CASSLGTFSTDTQYF TGTGCCAGCAGCTTAGGGACTTTTAGCACAGATACGCAGTATTTT